This T cell receptor (beta chain) was retrieved from a study of CD8+ T cells in alopecia areata. The V end was cut by 4 bases, the J end by 9 bases, with 23 bases between. From germline, CDR1 is SGHDT and CDR2 YYEEEE. This CDR3 contains 16 residues. TCR sequencing used cDNA made by reverse transcription of extracted RNA. The data were produced by immunoSEQ multiplex PCR, yet TCRdb's version contains in-frame clones alone and is incomplete. This sample yields fewer than 40,000 clones, of which roughly 60% are seen a single time; about 20% belongs to the top ten. The origin of this receptor is a human donor with alopecia areata. The sequencing input was NKG2D-high CD8+ T cells sorted from blood. The rearrangement joins TRBV5-6 to TRBJ2-1, with D possibly TRBD2 on 5 matching bases. The CDR3 here is CASSLEAAALLSEQFF. In DNA form, the CDR3 reads TGTGCCAGCAGCCTGGAGGCAGCGGCCCTCCTAAGTGAGCAGTTCTTC.